One T cell receptor beta chain is described in this entry. No antigen is known for it. 60 Vbeta and 13 Jbeta primers were used in PCR. Here immunoSEQ multiplex PCR was the method, and the copy in TCRdb shows in-frame clones only, minus some. The sample holds about 190,000 clones, about 13% seen once. The sample belongs to a study of cytomegalovirus exposure and HLA in healthy donors. Study findings and constraints: Rarity characterized most TCR sequences, yet some public TCRs appeared in many donors. Association of a missense DCLRE1C variant with TCR beta V- and J-gene trimming was reported in a later analysis. Sequencing likely caused a cluster of highly shared sequence variants. It has been reported that TCR beta sequences accurately predicted the HLA-A and HLA-B alleles of most subjects.

The CDR3 consists of 12 residues. Germline loops: CDR1 SGHTS, CDR2 YDEGEE. Deletions cut 4 bases from V and 6 bases from J, with 10 bases between. The source of this sequence is a man aged 50-60 years in good health and CMV-seropositive. The chain recombines TRBV5-8 with TRBJ1-1, with D uncertain. The sequenced sample was PBMCs. This chain's CDR3 is CASSSRGPEAFF. The CDR3 DNA is TGTGCCAGCAGCAGCCGAGGTCCTGAAGCTTTCTTT.